This T cell receptor (beta chain) was profiled in a study of cytomegalovirus exposure and HLA in healthy donors. Researchers ran the PCR with 60 Vbeta and 13 Jbeta primers. Sequencing used immunoSEQ multiplex PCR; TCRdb keeps in-frame clones, though not all of them. This sample yields around 90,000 clones, of which around 64% are seen a single time; roughly 2.5% belongs to the top ten. Broader study findings: Roughly uniform depth of sequencing across donors was assumed in presence/absence analyses.

In nominal health when sampled, donors likely had unrecorded immune exposures nonetheless. Germline V gives CDR1 SGHRS, CDR2 YFSETQ. The V and J ends lost 4 bases and 6 bases respectively, with 17 bases between them. This CDR3 comprises 15 residues. This clone has a single count. What it binds is unknown. The chain joins TRBV5-1 to TRBJ2-4; weak D call: TRBD2 (6 bases). Specimen: PBMCs. This TCR was sampled from a human donor in good health. This chain's CDR3 is CASSPGVRDGNIQYF. As DNA, the CDR3 is TGCGCCAGCAGCCCGGGGGTCAGGGACGGAAACATTCAGTACTTC.